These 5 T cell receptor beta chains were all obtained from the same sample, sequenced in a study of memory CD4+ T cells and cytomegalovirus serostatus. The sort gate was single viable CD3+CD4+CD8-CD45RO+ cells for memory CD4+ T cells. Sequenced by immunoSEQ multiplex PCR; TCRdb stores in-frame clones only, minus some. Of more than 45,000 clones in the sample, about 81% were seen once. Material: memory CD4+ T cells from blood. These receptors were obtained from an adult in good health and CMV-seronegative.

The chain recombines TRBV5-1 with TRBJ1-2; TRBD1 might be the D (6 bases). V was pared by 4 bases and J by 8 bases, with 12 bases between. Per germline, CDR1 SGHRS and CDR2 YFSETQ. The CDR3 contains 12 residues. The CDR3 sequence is CASSPAGDGYTF. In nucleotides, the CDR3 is TGCGCCAGCAGCCCTGCAGGGGACGGCTACACCTTC.

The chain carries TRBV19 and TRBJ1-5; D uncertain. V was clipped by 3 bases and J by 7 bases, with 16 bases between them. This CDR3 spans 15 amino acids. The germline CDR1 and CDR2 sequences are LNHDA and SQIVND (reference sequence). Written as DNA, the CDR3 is TGTGCCAGTAGTATTGATTCGGGAGTTGTGCAGCCCCAGCATTTT. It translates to CASSIDSGVVQPQHF.

The CDR3 region is CASSNSGRGVETQYF. The CDR3 region has the DNA TGCGCCAGCAGCAATAGCGGGAGAGGGGTGGAGACCCAGTACTTC. The chain couples TRBV10-1 to TRBJ2-5, with TRBD2 matching 9 bases. This CDR3 has 15 residues. Trimming removed 6 bases from V and 5 bases from J; junction bases left unmatched: 10. The germline V gene has CDR1 WNHNN and CDR2 SYGVQD (reference sequence).

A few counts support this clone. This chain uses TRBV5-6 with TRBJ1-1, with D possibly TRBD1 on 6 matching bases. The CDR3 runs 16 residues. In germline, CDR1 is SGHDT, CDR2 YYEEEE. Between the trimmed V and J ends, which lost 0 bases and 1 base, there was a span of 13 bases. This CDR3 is CASSLGQVAPNTEAFF. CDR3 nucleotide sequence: TGTGCCAGCAGCTTGGGACAGGTCGCCCCGAACACTGAAGCTTTCTTT.

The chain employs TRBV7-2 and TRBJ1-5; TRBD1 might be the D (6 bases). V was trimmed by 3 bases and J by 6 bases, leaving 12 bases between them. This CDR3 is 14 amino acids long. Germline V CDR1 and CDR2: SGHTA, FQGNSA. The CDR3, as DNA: TGTGCCAGCAGCTTCAGGGGCCAAGGTCAGCCCCAGCATTTT. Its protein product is CASSFRGQGQPQHF.